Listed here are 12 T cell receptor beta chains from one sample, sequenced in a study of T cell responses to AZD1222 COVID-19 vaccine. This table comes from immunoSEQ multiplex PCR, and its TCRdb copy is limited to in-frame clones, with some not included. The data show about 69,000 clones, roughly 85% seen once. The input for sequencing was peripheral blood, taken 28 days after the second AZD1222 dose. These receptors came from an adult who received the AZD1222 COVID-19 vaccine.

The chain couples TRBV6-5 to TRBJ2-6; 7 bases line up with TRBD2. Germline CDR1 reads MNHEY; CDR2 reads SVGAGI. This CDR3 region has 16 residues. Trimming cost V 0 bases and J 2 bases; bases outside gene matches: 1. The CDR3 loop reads CASSYSGGAGANVLTF. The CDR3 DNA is TGTGCCAGCAGTTACTCGGGAGGGGCTGGGGCCAACGTCCTGACTTTC.

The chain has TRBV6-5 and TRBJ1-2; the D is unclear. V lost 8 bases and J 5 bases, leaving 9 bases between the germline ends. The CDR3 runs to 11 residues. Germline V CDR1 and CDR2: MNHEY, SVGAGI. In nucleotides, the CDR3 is TGTGCCAGCGTGGGGTGGTATGGCTACACCTTC. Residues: CASVGWYGYTF.

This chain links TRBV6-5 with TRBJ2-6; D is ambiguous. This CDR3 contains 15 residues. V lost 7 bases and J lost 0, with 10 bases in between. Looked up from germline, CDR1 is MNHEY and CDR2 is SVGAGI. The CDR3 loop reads CASTGQSSGANVLTF. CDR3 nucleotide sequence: TGTGCCAGCACCGGTCAGAGCTCTGGGGCCAACGTCCTGACTTTC.

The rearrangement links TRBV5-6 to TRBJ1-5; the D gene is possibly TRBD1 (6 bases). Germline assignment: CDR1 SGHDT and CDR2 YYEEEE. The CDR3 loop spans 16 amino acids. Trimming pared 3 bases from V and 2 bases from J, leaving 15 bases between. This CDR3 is CASSWTRGGGNQPQHF. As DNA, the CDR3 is TGTGCCAGCAGCTGGACCAGGGGAGGGGGCAATCAGCCCCAGCATTTT.

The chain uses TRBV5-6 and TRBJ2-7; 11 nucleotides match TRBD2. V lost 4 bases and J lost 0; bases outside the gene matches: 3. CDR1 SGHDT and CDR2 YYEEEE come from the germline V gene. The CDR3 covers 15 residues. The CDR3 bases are TGTGCCAGCAGCCCGGGACTAGCGGACTCCTACGAGCAGTACTTC. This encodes CASSPGLADSYEQYF.

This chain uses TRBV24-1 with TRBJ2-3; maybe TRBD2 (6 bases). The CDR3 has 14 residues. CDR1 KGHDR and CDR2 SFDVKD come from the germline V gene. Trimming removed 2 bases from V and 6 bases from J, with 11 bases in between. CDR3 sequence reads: CATSDSGGMDTQYF. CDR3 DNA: TGTGCCACCAGTGATTCTGGGGGGATGGATACGCAGTATTTT.

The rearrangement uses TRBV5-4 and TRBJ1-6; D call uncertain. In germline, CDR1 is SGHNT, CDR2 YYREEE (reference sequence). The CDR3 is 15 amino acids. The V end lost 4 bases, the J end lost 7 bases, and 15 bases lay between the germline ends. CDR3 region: CASSAGISGNSPLHF. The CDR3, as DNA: TGTGCCAGCAGCGCGGGGATATCCGGGAATTCACCCCTCCACTTT.

CDR3 DNA sequence: TGCGCCAGCAGCAGGACGGGGACTGGGGCCAACGTCCTGACTTTC. It translates to CASSRTGTGANVLTF. The V call is TRBV5-1, the J call TRBJ2-6; perhaps TRBD2 as D (5 bases). Trimming left V 4 bases short and J 2 bases short, with 10 bases between. Per germline, CDR1 SGHRS and CDR2 YFSETQ. The CDR3 runs 15 residues.

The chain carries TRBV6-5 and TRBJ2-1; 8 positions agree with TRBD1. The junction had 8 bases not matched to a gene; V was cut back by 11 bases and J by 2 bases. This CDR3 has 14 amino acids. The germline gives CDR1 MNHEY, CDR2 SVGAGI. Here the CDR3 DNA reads TGTGCCGCTCCGGCAGGGGGCCCCTACAATGAGCAGTTCTTC. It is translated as CAAPAGGPYNEQFF.

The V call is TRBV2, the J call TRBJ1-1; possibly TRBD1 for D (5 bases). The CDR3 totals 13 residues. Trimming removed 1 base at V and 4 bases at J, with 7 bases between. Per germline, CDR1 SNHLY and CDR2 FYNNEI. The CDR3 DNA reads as TGTGCCAGCAGTGAAGTGGGGGTCACTGAAGCTTTCTTT. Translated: CASSEVGVTEAFF.

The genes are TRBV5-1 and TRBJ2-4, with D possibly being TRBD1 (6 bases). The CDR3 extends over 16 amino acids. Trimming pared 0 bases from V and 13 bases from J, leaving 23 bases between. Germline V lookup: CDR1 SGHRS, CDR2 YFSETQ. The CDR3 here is CASSLDVLTNSRGQYF. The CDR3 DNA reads TGCGCCAGCAGCTTGGACGTCCTAACTAATTCGAGGGGGCAGTACTTC.

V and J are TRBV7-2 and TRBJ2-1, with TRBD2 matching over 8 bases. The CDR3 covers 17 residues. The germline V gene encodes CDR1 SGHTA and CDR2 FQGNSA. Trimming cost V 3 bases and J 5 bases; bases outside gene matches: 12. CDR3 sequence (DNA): TGTGCCAGCAGCTTGGTGCCCCCCGGACTAGCCAACAATGAGCAGTTCTTC. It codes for CASSLVPPGLANNEQFF. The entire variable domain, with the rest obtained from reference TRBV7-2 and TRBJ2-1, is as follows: GAGVSQSPSNKVTEKGKDVELRCDPISGHTALYWYRQSLGQGLEFLIYFQGNSAPDKSGLPSDRFSAERTGGSVSTLTIQRTQQEDSAVYLCASSLVPPGLANNEQFFGPGTRLTVL.